One and the same sample provided the 15 T cell receptor beta chains below, sequenced in a study of identical twins' blood T cells (dated by TCRdb to the early 2010s). Preparation of the library involved 5' RACE. The data were produced on an Illumina Genome Analyzer IIx. Clones were called with MiXCR by TCRdb after fastp trimmed the public reads at Q25, and only in-frame beta chains were retained. All rows with the same CDR3 protein become a single entry with the most common DNA and genes. Present in this sample are about 370,000 distinct CDR3 sequences, about 28% of which were seen just once. Of the sample, 6.1% is held by the ten largest clones. Sequencing was performed on PBMCs. All receptors derive from a woman aged 18-49 years in good health.

This clonotype was found many times. The rearrangement links TRBV20-1 to TRBJ2-5, with D hard to call. Germline CDR1 and CDR2: DFQATT and SNEGSKA (reference sequence). Between the trimmed V and J ends, which lost 3 bases and 0 bases, there was a span of 5 bases. This CDR3 has 12 residues. CDR3 loop: CSASSHQETQYF. CDR3 coding DNA: TGCAGTGCTAGCTCCCACCAAGAGACCCAGTACTTC.

The chain joins TRBV5-6 to TRBJ2-4, with 7 bases matching TRBD2. J was trimmed by 7 bases and V by 0 bases; bases with no gene match: 7. Germline CDR1 SGHDT, CDR2 YYEEEE. The CDR3 extends over 15 amino acids. The CDR3 loop is CASSLGGGSSNIQYF. The CDR3 DNA reads TGTGCCAGCAGCTTGGGCGGCGGGAGCTCTAACATTCAGTACTTC.

The rearrangement joins TRBV10-3 to TRBJ1-2; D is unresolved. The ends were cut back, 2 bases at V and 2 bases at J, with 12 bases in the middle. This CDR3 region has 15 residues. The germline V gene encodes CDR1 ENHRY and CDR2 SYGVKD. The CDR3 DNA reads as TGTGCCATCAGTGAGGGAGAGGGTCCAAACTATGGCTACACCTTC. It encodes CAISEGEGPNYGYTF.

This clonotype has only one observation. The V call is TRBV7-9, the J call TRBJ2-5, with a possible D match to TRBD2 (6 bases). The germline V gene has CDR1 SEHNR and CDR2 FQNEAQ (reference sequence). The length of the CDR3 is 15 residues. V was shortened by 2 bases and J by 2 bases, with 12 bases between the two germline ends. The CDR3: CASSLWPSDQETQYF. In DNA, the CDR3 is TGTGCCAGCAGCTTATGGCCTAGCGATCAAGAGACCCAGTACTTC.

The chain employs TRBV7-2 and TRBJ2-1, with 10 bases identical to TRBD1. The CDR3 runs 15 residues. Unmatched junction bases numbered 2, after V lost 3 bases and J lost 3 bases. The germline V gene encodes CDR1 SGHTA and CDR2 FQGNSA. CDR3 DNA sequence: TGTGCCAGCAGCTTGAGGGACAGGGGCTACAATGAGCAGTTCTTC. It is translated as CASSLRDRGYNEQFF.

The chain carries TRBV29-1 and TRBJ2-3; 10 positions agree with TRBD1. CDR1 SQVTM and CDR2 ANQGSEA come from the germline V gene. The J segment lost 4 bases and the V segment lost 6 bases, leaving 7 bases of the junction unmatched. The CDR3 length is 14 residues. The CDR3: CSVGDRGRSDTQYF. The CDR3 DNA follows: TGCAGCGTCGGGGACAGGGGAAGGTCAGATACGCAGTATTTT.

This clonotype was observed a few times. The chain combines TRBV20-1 with TRBJ1-5, with unresolved D. This CDR3 region has 15 residues. Trimming took 0 bases from V and 2 from J, leaving 11 bases between them. The germline V gene has CDR1 DFQATT and CDR2 SNEGSKA (reference sequence). CDR3 coding DNA: TGCAGTGCTAGAGAACACTTGTTCGGCAATCAGCCCCAGCATTTT. As protein: CSAREHLFGNQPQHF.

The CDR3 nucleotides read TGTGCCATCAGTGAGGAGGCCTCCCGAGAGACCCAGTACTTC. Protein sequence: CAISEEASRETQYF. The genes are TRBV10-3 and TRBJ2-5; no clear D. From germline, CDR1 is ENHRY and CDR2 SYGVKD. The CDR3 consists of 14 residues. The V end lost 2 bases, the J end lost 4 bases, and 11 bases lay between the germline ends.

For this clonotype: Its ends do not fully match the called genes, so a read error is possible. V usage is TRBV20-1 and J usage is TRBJ2-3, with TRBD1 matching over 7 bases. Germline V gives CDR1 DFQATT, CDR2 SNEGSKA (reference sequence). The CDR3 totals 13 residues. CDR3 in amino acids: CSARRGPRDAQYF. The CDR3 DNA follows: TGCAGTGCTAGGAGGGGGCCGAGAGATGCGCAGTATTTT.

This clonotype was seen more than once but under ten times. CDR3 region: CSAREGTSGGYEQYF. DNA for the CDR3: TGCAGTGCTAGAGAAGGAACTAGCGGGGGCTACGAGCAGTACTTC. This chain joins TRBV20-1 and TRBJ2-7, with 11 bases fitting TRBD2. With V trimmed by 0 bases and J by 3 bases, 4 bases remained unmatched. This CDR3 is 15 amino acids long. CDR1 and CDR2 from the germline V gene are DFQATT and SNEGSKA (reference sequence).

This sequence joins TRBV20-1 and TRBJ1-1; D gene ambiguous. Germline V gene sequence: CDR1 DFQATT, CDR2 SNEGSKA (reference sequence). The length of the CDR3 is 15 residues. V was pared by 6 bases and J by 1 base, with 18 bases between. The CDR3 region has the DNA TGCAGTGCCCGCGTTTCGGGCCAACGGAACACTGAAGCTTTCTTT. It codes for CSARVSGQRNTEAFF.

This chain links TRBV29-1 with TRBJ1-3; no clear D gene. The CDR3 consists of 15 residues. Germline V gene lookup returns CDR1 SQVTM and CDR2 ANQGSEA. V lost 7 bases and J lost 0, with 16 bases in between. The CDR3 region has the DNA TGCAGCGCCCGACACACGGGAAGCTCTGGAAACACCATATATTTT. Translated: CSARHTGSSGNTIYF.

This clonotype was seen a few times. The chain carries TRBV7-6 and TRBJ2-2; no reliable D call. The length of the CDR3 is 12 residues. Trimming removed 1 base from V and 9 bases from J, with 6 bases in between. Germline assignment: CDR1 SGHVS and CDR2 FNYEAQ. The CDR3 spells CASSLVGRELFF. CDR3 sequence (DNA): TGTGCCAGCAGCTTAGTAGGCAGGGAGCTGTTTTTT.

This clonotype was observed a few times. The V and J genes are TRBV6-6 and TRBJ1-2, with 10 bases identical to TRBD1. In germline, CDR1 is MNHNY, CDR2 SVGAGI (reference sequence). With 5 bases clipped from V and 6 bases from J, the junction kept 6 bases outside the gene matches. The CDR3 covers 14 residues. CDR3 in amino acids: CASSLADRGHGYTF. CDR3 coding DNA: TGTGCCAGCAGTCTCGCCGACAGGGGGCATGGCTACACCTTC.

The V and J genes are TRBV6-5 and TRBJ1-2; D is uncertain. V was clipped by 2 bases and J by 5 bases, with 9 bases between them. CDR1 is MNHEY, CDR2 SVGAGI, per germline. The CDR3 runs 13 residues. CDR3 in amino acids: CASSYRQSYGYTF. DNA of the CDR3: TGTGCCAGCAGTTACCGGCAGAGTTATGGCTACACCTTC.